This entry lists 13 T cell receptor beta chains sequenced from one sample in a study of tumor-infiltrating lymphocytes in primary liver carcinoma. From 500 ng total RNA, TCR beta cDNA was generated with a primer in the constant region. Three nested multiplex PCR rounds, a slightly modified ARM-PCR, produced the libraries for TCR beta. For around 11 cycles apiece, the opening two PCR rounds ran with TRBV1-TRBV30 forward primers and a C-beta reverse primer. TCRdb passed the multiplex PCR reads through MiXCR, listing each CDR3 protein once. The table records about 54,000 distinct CDR3 sequences, over 65% of them present only once. Unsorted bulk tissue, roughly 19-34 mg of it, served as the source for co-extraction of RNA and DNA. Source material: liver tumor tissue from sampling region 2. Subset specified: tumor region T2, inferior pole. These TCRs come from a man aged 35-49 years with primary liver carcinoma and hepatitis B virus infection.

This chain links TRBV11-2 with TRBJ2-5; D may be TRBD2 (5 bases). In germline, CDR1 is SGHAT, CDR2 FQNNGV. This CDR3 has 12 residues. V was cut by 5 bases and J by 5 bases, with 9 bases left in between. This chain's CDR3 is CASSPGIETQYF. The CDR3 nucleotides read TGTGCCAGCAGCCCGGGGATCGAGACCCAGTACTTC.

This rearrangement joins TRBV7-3 to TRBJ2-2; a possible D gene is TRBD2 (5 bases). V dropped 3 bases and J dropped 8 bases, with 13 bases sitting between them. This CDR3 comprises 14 residues. Germline values: CDR1 SGHTA, CDR2 FQGTGA. CDR3 loop: CASSLAEGPGELFF. The CDR3 DNA reads as TGTGCCAGCAGCTTGGCCGAGGGTCCGGGGGAGCTGTTTTTT.

About this clonotype: Relative to the germline gene, one junction end is altered; a read error may explain this. The chain recombines TRBV11-2 with TRBJ2-7; D is uncertain. CDR3 length equals 14 residues. Germline CDR1 and CDR2: SGHAT and FQNNGV. CDR3 nucleotides: TGCGCCAGCAGCTTAACCGACACTGCCCACGAGCAGTACTTC. It encodes CASSLTDTAHEQYF.

A remark on this clonotype: One junction end disagrees with the germline gene, perhaps due to a read error. This chain connects TRBV11-2 to TRBJ2-5; D unclear. Per germline, CDR1 SGHAT and CDR2 FQNNGV. The CDR3 is 13 residues long. The CDR3 is CTSSLDSLETQYF. DNA for the CDR3: TGTACCAGCAGTTTAGATTCTCTGGAGACCCAGTACTTC.

In regard to this clonotype: In this CDR3 the conserved last residue, phenylalanine or tryptophan, is missing, so a read error is likely. V and J are TRBV30 and TRBJ1-6; possibly TRBD1 for D (5 bases). The V end lost 3 bases, the J end lost 8 bases, and 11 bases lay between the germline ends. Germline loops: CDR1 GTSNPN, CDR2 SVGIG (reference sequence). This CDR3 comprises 13 residues. The CDR3 DNA is TGTGCCTGGAGCGGGCAGGGCGATTCACCCCTCCACCTT. Amino acid sequence: CAWSGQGDSPLHL.

Note on this clonotype: Possible read error: a much larger clone is one base away. The chain recombines TRBV28 with TRBJ2-7, with 7 bases that match TRBD2. The CDR3 covers 16 residues. Germline V gene lookup returns CDR1 MDHEN and CDR2 SYDVKM. In DNA form, the CDR3 reads TGTACCAGCAGCCTCGGGGCTAGCGGTAACCCCTACGAGCAGTACTTC. Protein sequence: CTSSLGASGNPYEQYF.

About this clonotype itself: Mismatch with germline at one junction end may stem from a read error. V and J are TRBV11-2 and TRBJ2-4; D possibly corresponds to TRBD2 (6 bases). CDR1 SGHAT and CDR2 FQNNGV come from the germline V gene. CDR3 size: 14 residues. The CDR3 protein is CAISPQRGWDIQYF. As DNA, the CDR3 is TGTGCCATCAGCCCCCAACGGGGGTGGGATATTCAGTACTTT.

Remarks on this clonotype: One end of the junction is discordant with germline, which a read error may explain. The genes are TRBV6-5 and TRBJ2-3; 12 bases match TRBD2. Germline V CDR1 and CDR2: MNHEY, SVGAGI. This CDR3 spans 16 amino acids. The CDR3 here is CAGSTPRLAGAYTQYF. The DNA of the CDR3 is TGTGCCGGCAGTACCCCCCGACTAGCGGGGGCATATACGCAGTATTTT.

Remarks on this clonotype: A read error is possible here, since a much larger clone lies one base away. The gene calls are TRBV28 and TRBJ1-5, with TRBD1 as a possible D gene (5 bases). Germline values: CDR1 MDHEN, CDR2 SYDVKM. V lost 3 bases, J lost 3 bases, and 12 bases lay in between. The CDR3 sequence is 15 residues long. This CDR3 is CASSFKSGPNQPQHF. For the CDR3, the DNA is TGTGCCAGCAGTTTTAAATCGGGGCCCAATCAGCCCCAGCATTTT.

As for this clonotype: An end of the junction does not agree with germline; a read error may underlie this. The chain links TRBV12-3 or TRBV12-4 to TRBJ2-7, with 9 bases aligning to TRBD1. This CDR3 region has 16 residues. CDR3 loop: CASSLGTGTGRYGQYF. The DNA for the CDR3 is TGTGCCAGTAGTTTAGGAACCGGGACAGGGAGATACGGGCAGTACTTC.

Concerning this clonotype itself: One end of the junction varies from germline; a read error may be responsible. The chain employs TRBV4-1 and TRBJ1-5; D not certain. Germline V lookup: CDR1 MGHRA, CDR2 YSYEKL. The CDR3 is 16 amino acids. For the CDR3, the DNA is TGCGCCAGCAGCTTACGCAAGGGTATAGGGCATCAGCTCCAGCATTTT. Translation gives CASSLRKGIGHQLQHF.

For this clonotype: Since no conserved phenylalanine or tryptophan closes the CDR3, a read error is the likely cause. The chain recombines TRBV11-2 with TRBJ2-7, with D uncertain. The CDR3 length is 14 residues. Trimming removed 3 bases at V and 2 bases at J, with 11 bases between. From germline, CDR1 is SGHAT and CDR2 FQNNGV. CDR3 DNA sequence: TGTGCCAGCAGCTTGACTGACATTGCCTACGAGCAGTACATC. It encodes CASSLTDIAYEQYI.

This clonotype was observed many times. The rearrangement joins TRBV4-2 to TRBJ1-4, with 7 bases lining up with TRBD1. The CDR3 is made up of 16 amino acids. The germline gives CDR1 LGHNA, CDR2 YNFKEQ. J gave up 6 bases and V 2 bases, and 9 bases lay outside the gene matches. The CDR3 loop reads CASSQYKGANDEKLFF. The DNA for the CDR3 is TGTGCCAGCAGCCAATATAAGGGGGCGAATGATGAAAAACTGTTTTTT.